Detailed here is one T cell receptor beta chain. No antigen is known for it. Between the trimmed V and J ends, which lost 7 bases and 5 bases, there was a span of 8 bases. Germline CDR1 reads SGHVS; CDR2 reads FNYEAQ. There are 11 residues in the CDR3. These data originate in a study of regulatory and conventional T cells in RAG deficiency. Whole-study results and caveats: Patient subsets had shorter CDR3s; Omenn Treg-Tconv overlap exceeded 85%. Sorted Omenn CD25-high CD127-low cells may not be bona fide Tregs. Compared with controls, unique Treg TCR beta sequences dropped roughly 100-fold in Omenn syndrome and CID/AS.

Conventional CD4+ T cells were sorted from blood as CD25-low CD127-high cells. Here immunoSEQ multiplex PCR was the method, and the copy in TCRdb shows in-frame clones only, minus some. The repertoire holds some 21,000 clones, with 93% as singletons. The sample was also linked to a second study, of regulatory T cells. Per that study: The PCR used 52 TRBV and 13 TRBJ primers. Patient repertoires had restricted TRB V-J pairs and skewed V and J usage, most in Tregs.

This rearrangement joins TRBV7-6 to TRBJ2-5; D remains unclear. The material sequenced was CD4+ T cells sorted from blood. This clonotype was sampled from a human donor in good health. The CDR3 nucleotides are TGTGCCAGCACCCCTATCGAGACCCAGTACTTC. Protein product: CASTPIETQYF.